This entry concerns a single T cell receptor (beta chain). Its specificity is not known. Individual cDNA molecules received unique molecular identifiers during library preparation. One entry per CDR3 protein, called by TCRdb with MiXCR from the 5' RACE reads. The sample lists tens of thousands of distinct CDR3 sequences, 7.5% to 9.5% seen once, with 3.9% in the top ten. Germline V gives CDR1 MNHEY, CDR2 SVGAGI. The CDR3 sequence is 18 residues long. The J segment lost 5 bases and the V segment lost 2 bases, leaving 11 bases of the junction unmatched. The data are from a study of early T cells in non-severe SARS-CoV-2 infection. Study as a whole: Chains stayed unpaired after sequencing of bulk RNA from unsorted whole blood.

Study conclusions and caveats: VDJdb matches were skewed toward anti-spike CD8 T cell responses.

V usage is TRBV6-5 and J usage is TRBJ1-4; TRBD1 aligns across 10 bases. The clonotype was recovered from an adult who was a healthcare worker with PCR-confirmed SARS-CoV-2 infection or an uninfected control (not recorded which). The specimen comprised whole blood, sampled at baseline. CDR3 coding DNA: TGTGCCAGCAGTTACCCACGGGGAGGGACAGGGGAAAATGAAAAACTGTTTTTT. Its translation is CASSYPRGGTGENEKLFF.